The rows below give T cell receptor beta chains drawn from one sample of a study of shared clonotypes between healthy human individuals. TCRdb's copy holds only in-frame clones and misses some; the assay was immunoSEQ multiplex PCR. The data hold a few million clones, with more than 90% observed a single time. What was sequenced was naive CD4+ T cells sorted from blood. The receptor source for this set is a man younger than 30 in good health. The conserved cysteine and the conserved F or W are not part of the CDR3 here. The order of the fields is CDR3 length, V gene, J gene, D gene, CDR3 protein. The D gene is left open where the match is weak.

cdr3_length: 13; v_call: TRBV7-2; j_call: TRBJ1-5; d_call: TRBD1; cdr3_aa: ASSRPGQGVQPQH
cdr3_length: 11; v_call: TRBV6-5; j_call: TRBJ2-7; d_call: .; cdr3_aa: ASSYSRDYEQY
cdr3_length: 13; v_call: TRBV6-1; j_call: TRBJ1-1; d_call: TRBD1; cdr3_aa: ASRERGQGSTEAF
cdr3_length: 10; v_call: TRBV10-2; j_call: TRBJ1-6; d_call: .; cdr3_aa: ASSQGQSPLH
cdr3_length: 13; v_call: TRBV6-1; j_call: TRBJ2-7; d_call: TRBD1; cdr3_aa: ASSGRGTGSHEQY
cdr3_length: 10; v_call: TRBV6-5; j_call: TRBJ2-5; d_call: .; cdr3_aa: ASSYGGETQY
cdr3_length: 14; v_call: TRBV9; j_call: TRBJ2-7; d_call: TRBD1; cdr3_aa: ASSLTTGEKSYEQY
cdr3_length: 12; v_call: TRBV2; j_call: TRBJ2-2; d_call: .; cdr3_aa: ASSGGTNTGELF
cdr3_length: 12; v_call: TRBV7-2; j_call: TRBJ2-7; d_call: TRBD2; cdr3_aa: ASRTSGASYEQY
cdr3_length: 10; v_call: TRBV30; j_call: TRBJ2-5; d_call: TRBD2; cdr3_aa: AWKLAASGQY
cdr3_length: 12; v_call: TRBV2; j_call: TRBJ1-1; d_call: .; cdr3_aa: ASSGGGPSTEAF
cdr3_length: 15; v_call: TRBV27; j_call: TRBJ2-6; d_call: TRBD1; cdr3_aa: ASRLQGRRSGANVLT
cdr3_length: 14; v_call: TRBV9; j_call: TRBJ2-7; d_call: .; cdr3_aa: ASSAAVRTITSEQY
cdr3_length: 13; v_call: TRBV10-2; j_call: TRBJ2-2; d_call: .; cdr3_aa: ASSATQGLTGELF
cdr3_length: 12; v_call: TRBV25-1; j_call: TRBJ1-2; d_call: TRBD1; cdr3_aa: ASRAAGQNYGYT
cdr3_length: 12; v_call: TRBV6-6; j_call: TRBJ1-6; d_call: TRBD1; cdr3_aa: ASSLGTGASPLH
cdr3_length: 15; v_call: TRBV19; j_call: TRBJ2-1; d_call: .; cdr3_aa: ASSMGNIGGAYNEQF
cdr3_length: 13; v_call: TRBV2; j_call: TRBJ1-1; d_call: TRBD1; cdr3_aa: ASSSTDREDTEAF
cdr3_length: 15; v_call: TRBV2; j_call: TRBJ2-7; d_call: .; cdr3_aa: ASSDSTAALGEYEQY
cdr3_length: 12; v_call: TRBV5-4; j_call: TRBJ1-2; d_call: .; cdr3_aa: ASSKLQGSGGYT
cdr3_length: 11; v_call: TRBV6-6; j_call: TRBJ2-5; d_call: .; cdr3_aa: ASRNNTQETQY
cdr3_length: 14; v_call: TRBV10-3; j_call: TRBJ2-2; d_call: TRBD1; cdr3_aa: AISFTPGQGTGELF
cdr3_length: 11; v_call: TRBV6-1; j_call: TRBJ1-2; d_call: .; cdr3_aa: ASRFGMDYGYT
cdr3_length: 15; v_call: TRBV4-1; j_call: TRBJ2-2; d_call: TRBD2; cdr3_aa: ASRRLADLANTGELF
cdr3_length: 13; v_call: TRBV6-1; j_call: TRBJ2-1; d_call: TRBD2; cdr3_aa: ASSEVAGAYNEQF
cdr3_length: 13; v_call: TRBV4-3; j_call: TRBJ2-3; d_call: TRBD2; cdr3_aa: ASSQQREGWDTQY
cdr3_length: 13; v_call: TRBV9; j_call: TRBJ2-1; d_call: .; cdr3_aa: ASSVGRANRNEQF
cdr3_length: 11; v_call: TRBV5-4; j_call: TRBJ1-1; d_call: .; cdr3_aa: ASSLTPGMVAF
cdr3_length: 15; v_call: TRBV6-1; j_call: TRBJ2-1; d_call: TRBD2; cdr3_aa: ASSERLSGSSYNEQF
cdr3_length: 13; v_call: TRBV9; j_call: TRBJ2-1; d_call: TRBD1; cdr3_aa: ASSATVGGQGKQF
cdr3_length: 10; v_call: TRBV30; j_call: TRBJ2-7; d_call: TRBD1; cdr3_aa: AWSPTGDEQY
cdr3_length: 17; v_call: TRBV4-3; j_call: TRBJ2-7; d_call: .; cdr3_aa: ASSPPPPPLDSFSYEQY
cdr3_length: 13; v_call: TRBV28; j_call: TRBJ1-6; d_call: TRBD1; cdr3_aa: ASSRGNRGDSPLH
cdr3_length: 15; v_call: TRBV7-8; j_call: TRBJ2-7; d_call: TRBD2; cdr3_aa: ASSLSRGLAGVDEQY
cdr3_length: 11; v_call: TRBV5-6; j_call: TRBJ1-5; d_call: .; cdr3_aa: ASSLRVNQPQH
cdr3_length: 12; v_call: TRBV6-5; j_call: TRBJ2-2; d_call: .; cdr3_aa: ATQSGANTGELF
cdr3_length: 11; v_call: TRBV6-5; j_call: TRBJ1-1; d_call: TRBD1; cdr3_aa: ASGDRANTEAF
cdr3_length: 11; v_call: TRBV5-1; j_call: TRBJ2-5; d_call: .; cdr3_aa: ASSRPGQETQY
cdr3_length: 13; v_call: TRBV5-6; j_call: .; d_call: .; cdr3_aa: ASSVRTAAPGEQY
cdr3_length: 10; v_call: TRBV7-2; j_call: TRBJ2-5; d_call: TRBD1; cdr3_aa: ASSPDRGAQY
cdr3_length: 14; v_call: TRBV5-1; j_call: TRBJ1-4; d_call: .; cdr3_aa: ASSPGRASTNEKLF
cdr3_length: 12; v_call: TRBV18; j_call: TRBJ1-5; d_call: .; cdr3_aa: ASSPQNSNQPQH
cdr3_length: 14; v_call: TRBV5-4; j_call: TRBJ2-2; d_call: .; cdr3_aa: ASSSGGEANTGELF
cdr3_length: 11; v_call: TRBV18; j_call: TRBJ1-1; d_call: TRBD1; cdr3_aa: ASSPQGDTEAF
cdr3_length: 14; v_call: TRBV10-3; j_call: TRBJ2-5; d_call: .; cdr3_aa: AISESPQGGRETQY
cdr3_length: 14; v_call: TRBV21-1; j_call: TRBJ2-5; d_call: .; cdr3_aa: ASSKLRGRDDETQY
cdr3_length: 10; v_call: TRBV6-1; j_call: TRBJ2-2; d_call: .; cdr3_aa: AGGLNTGELF
cdr3_length: 13; v_call: TRBV9; j_call: TRBJ1-4; d_call: .; cdr3_aa: ASSEMTGTLEKLF
cdr3_length: 9; v_call: TRBV5-8; j_call: TRBJ2-7; d_call: .; cdr3_aa: ASSLRTEQY
cdr3_length: 16; v_call: TRBV30; j_call: TRBJ2-7; d_call: TRBD2; cdr3_aa: AWSVGRVTGTSAYEQY
cdr3_length: 11; v_call: TRBV7-9; j_call: TRBJ2-7; d_call: .; cdr3_aa: ASSLAGTYEQY
cdr3_length: 14; v_call: TRBV5-1; j_call: TRBJ1-3; d_call: .; cdr3_aa: ASSLVEQGSGNTIY